These 5 T cell receptor beta chains were sequenced from one sample in a study of blood T cell repertoires in COVID-19. Assay: immunoSEQ multiplex PCR; the TCRdb copy retains only in-frame clones and omits some. The sample includes some 80,000 clones, over 80% of them seen just once. Sequenced sample: peripheral blood. These receptors were obtained from an elderly man with active or convalescent COVID-19.

The CDR3 DNA reads as TGTGCCAGCTCACCGACGGGGAGCTCTGGAAACACCATATATTTT. It codes for CASSPTGSSGNTIYF. The rearrangement links TRBV3-1 (or the pseudogene TRBV3-2) to TRBJ1-3; D unclear. The germline V gene encodes CDR1 LGHDT and CDR2 YNNKEL (reference sequence). V was pared by 8 bases and J by 0 bases, with 14 bases between. The CDR3 runs 15 residues.

The chain couples TRBV6-5 to TRBJ2-1; 8 positions agree with TRBD1. This CDR3 contains 14 residues. The germline V gene has CDR1 MNHEY and CDR2 SVGAGI. Trimming took 6 bases from V and 9 from J; bases not matched to a gene: 10. The CDR3 region has the DNA TGTGCCAGCAGAAAGGACAGGGACGGGATTGAGCAGTTCTTC. This sequence encodes CASRKDRDGIEQFF.

This clone was seen once. J is TRBJ1-1 and V is TRBV24-1; 8 bases match TRBD1. From germline, CDR1 is KGHDR and CDR2 SFDVKD. V lost 5 bases to trimming and J lost 3 bases; unmatched junction nucleotides: 10. The CDR3 spans 16 residues. The CDR3 coding sequence is TGTGCCACCAGTGGAGCCTCCGGGACAGGACACACTGAAGCTTTCTTT. The encoded protein is CATSGASGTGHTEAFF.

V is TRBV6-6 and J is TRBJ1-5; no definite D call. Per germline, CDR1 MNHNY and CDR2 SVGAGI (reference sequence). CDR3 length equals 15 residues. V dropped 3 bases and J dropped 5 bases, with 14 bases sitting between them. CDR3 bases: TGTGCCAGCAGTTATGGACTTGGCGGGGATCAGCCCCAGCATTTT. This translates into CASSYGLGGDQPQHF.

The chain couples TRBV21-1 to TRBJ2-7; the D call in the table, TRBD2, was not verified against the DNA. TRBV21-1 counts as a pseudogene. This CDR3 region has 12 residues. The CDR3 region has the DNA TGTGCCAGCTCCGACGGAGCCTACGAGCAGTACGTC. Amino acid sequence: CASSDGAYEQYV.